Below, 12 T cell receptor beta chains from the same sample are listed, as sequenced in a study of control samples from healthy donors and cancer patients. Libraries were prepared by immunoSEQ multiplex PCR; TCRdb keeps only in-frame clonotypes and omits some of them. Here the sample spans 150,000 to 200,000 clones, about 92% being singletons. Specimen: blood. These receptors were taken from a man aged 25-45 years in good health.

The J gene is TRBJ2-3, the V gene TRBV27, with 9 bases fitting TRBD1. The CDR3 contains 14 residues. V shed 4 bases and J 3 bases; nucleotides not matched to a gene: 2. CDR1 is MNHEY and CDR2 is SMNVEV in the germline V gene (reference sequence). The CDR3 region is CASSWGQGTDTQYF. The CDR3 region has the DNA TGTGCCAGCAGTTGGGGACAGGGAACAGATACGCAGTATTTT.

The chain joins TRBV5-1 to TRBJ2-3, with 12 nucleotides matching TRBD1. Germline assignment: CDR1 SGHRS and CDR2 YFSETQ. V lost 5 bases to trimming and J lost 5 bases; unmatched junction nucleotides: 6. The CDR3 is made up of 15 amino acids. CDR3 bases: TGCGCCAGCAGGCCCGGGACAGGGGGCATAGATACGCAGTATTTT. Its translation is CASRPGTGGIDTQYF.

The chain carries TRBV29-1 and TRBJ2-7; possibly TRBD1 or TRBD2 for D (5 bases each). Germline values: CDR1 SQVTM, CDR2 ANQGSEA. The V end lost 6 bases, the J end lost 5 bases, and 17 bases lay between the germline ends. The CDR3 contains 13 residues. CDR3 in amino acids: CSVVSGAADEQYF. For the CDR3, the DNA is TGCAGCGTGGTCTCCGGGGCCGCGGACGAGCAGTACTTC.

The rearrangement joins TRBV5-4 to TRBJ1-1; the match to TRBD1 covers 9 bases. This CDR3 comprises 13 residues. Germline V lookup: CDR1 SGHNT, CDR2 YYREEE (reference sequence). V was clipped by 2 bases and J by 11 bases; unmatched bases: 7. In nucleotides, the CDR3 is TGTGCCAGCAGCTTAGGGGGGACAGGGCGGGCTTTCTTT. Its translation: CASSLGGTGRAFF.

The V call is TRBV5-4, the J call TRBJ2-2; a possible D gene is TRBD2 (5 bases). This CDR3 has 14 residues. Trimming cost V 3 bases and J 2 bases, with 8 bases left between them. CDR1 is SGHNT, CDR2 YYREEE, per germline (reference sequence). CDR3 coding DNA: TGTGCCAGCAGCTCCGGGATCAACACCGGGGAGCTGTTTTTT. It translates to CASSSGINTGELFF.

This clone was detected a few times. V is TRBV7-9 and J is TRBJ2-7; D possibly uses TRBD1 or TRBD2 (5 bases each). Germline V gene lookup returns CDR1 SEHNR and CDR2 FQNEAQ (reference sequence). V was trimmed by 5 bases and J by 3 bases, leaving 14 bases between them. CDR3 length: 14 residues. The CDR3 DNA is TGTGCCAGCAGCGCCCGGGACCTAAGCTACGAGCAGTACTTC. Encoded protein: CASSARDLSYEQYF.

The chain combines TRBV5-8 with TRBJ1-3; the match to TRBD1 covers 8 bases. The V segment lost 1 base and the J segment 4 bases; nucleotides outside the gene matches: 4. Germline V gene lookup returns CDR1 SGHTS and CDR2 YDEGEE. The CDR3 has 15 residues. The CDR3 DNA sequence: TGTGCCAGCAGCTTGTATCGGACAGGGGGAAACACCATATATTTT. Encoded protein: CASSLYRTGGNTIYF.

This clone has a single count. The gene calls are TRBV27 and TRBJ1-2; no clear D. The CDR3 length is 16 residues. Per the germline V gene, CDR1 is MNHEY and CDR2 is SMNVEV (reference sequence). The V gene lost 0 bases and the J gene lost 5 bases, with 16 bases spanning the gap. CDR3 sequence reads: CASSLSATTLIYGYTF. The CDR3 nucleotides read TGTGCCAGCAGTTTATCGGCTACCACTCTAATTTATGGCTACACCTTC.

This chain joins TRBV28 and TRBJ2-7; D uncertain. The CDR3 spans 11 residues. V was shortened by 6 bases and J by 9 bases, with 12 bases between the two germline ends. CDR1 is MDHEN and CDR2 is SYDVKM in the germline V gene. CDR3 in amino acids: CASRRNRWQYF. CDR3 nucleotide sequence: TGTGCCAGCAGACGCAACCGGTGGCAGTACTTC.

This clone was seen a single time. CDR3 loop: CASSPTTGTGNEKLFF. The CDR3 region has the DNA TGTGCCAGCAGTCCTACGACCGGGACAGGGAATGAAAAACTGTTTTTT. The rearrangement uses TRBV28 and TRBJ1-4, with 9 bases lining up with TRBD1. The CDR3 sequence is 16 residues long. Germline lookup yields CDR1 MDHEN and CDR2 SYDVKM. V gave up 5 bases and J gave up 5 bases; unmatched junction bases: 9. The variable domain in full, completed from reference TRBV28 and TRBJ1-4, reads DVKVTQSSRYLVKRTGEKVFLECVQDMDHENMFWYRQDPGLGLRLIYFSYDVKMKEKGDIPEGYSVSREKKERFSLILESASTNQTSMYLCASSPTTGTGNEKLFFGSGTQLSVL.

The rearrangement joins TRBV19 to TRBJ1-1; TRBD1 matches 9 bases. Germline CDR1 LNHDA, CDR2 SQIVND (reference sequence). The V and J ends lost 3 bases and 0 bases, in that order; junction bases with no gene match: 5. The length of the CDR3 is 16 residues. As DNA, the CDR3 is TGTGCCAGTAGTATTACAGGGGGCGGCGTGAACACTGAAGCTTTCTTT. This translates into CASSITGGGVNTEAFF.

Written as DNA, the CDR3 is TGTGCCAGCGGGGACAGAAGCAATCAGCCCCAGCATTTT. It specifies CASGDRSNQPQHF. The chain carries TRBV6-5 and TRBJ1-5, with TRBD1 identical over 7 bases. The CDR3 spans 13 residues. In germline, CDR1 is MNHEY, CDR2 SVGAGI. Trimming cost V 8 bases and J 1 base; bases outside gene matches: 2.